This TCR beta chain was documented in a study of blood T cell repertoires in COVID-19. Study details: There were acute and convalescent COVID-19 samples, and they came from the United States, Italy and Spain. Sources were T cells, B-cell-depleted T cells, or PBMCs; the material itself was cDNA or gDNA.

Germline V gives CDR1 ENHRY, CDR2 SYGVKD. Deletions cut 9 bases from V and 0 bases from J, with 12 bases between. The CDR3 spans 13 residues. Original processing notes: Reference gene primer amplification in the assay estimated nucleated cell counts. Generated by immunoSEQ multiplex PCR, the TCRdb table keeps only in-frame clones and is missing some. The D gene and trimming were derived from the DNA, and the V and J assignments and clone size from that table. The sample has tens of thousands of clones, 75% to 90% seen once; the top ten hold 2.5% to 3%. Sequencing input: peripheral blood. The chain has TRBV10-3 and TRBJ2-7, with D possibly TRBD2 on 6 matching bases. This sequence was found in a man of 80 years or more with acute or convalescent COVID-19. This CDR3 reads CAMRSGGSYEQYF. The CDR3 nucleotides read TGTGCCATGCGTTCCGGGGGCTCCTACGAGCAGTACTTC.